These 18 T cell receptor beta chains share one sample of origin, sequenced in a study of spatial heterogeneity in lung cancer. Study-wide results and caveats: It was found that expanded intratumoral alpha and beta TCR counts tracked tumor mutation counts.

Time point in this sample: sample taken at primary tumor resection. A single record per CDR3 protein comes from TCRdb applying MiXCR to the 5' RACE reads. The data show approximately 25,000 distinct CDR3 sequences, roughly 8.3% seen once. These receptors' antigens are unknown. The sequencing used lung tumor tissue, collected at surgery. The source is a male donor with early-stage non-small cell lung cancer.

This clonotype was recorded at least ten times. The rearrangement joins TRBV5-4 to TRBJ2-3, with 8 bases matching TRBD2. Germline lookup yields CDR1 SGHNT and CDR2 YYREEE (reference sequence). V lost 0 bases and J lost 4; bases outside the gene matches: 7. This CDR3 comprises 16 residues. Written as DNA, the CDR3 is TGTGCCAGCAGCTTGGTACCAGCGCGGGAGGCAGATACGCAGTATTTT. This sequence encodes CASSLVPAREADTQYF. The whole variable domain, remainder taken from reference TRBV5-4 and TRBJ2-3, is ETGVTQSPTHLIKTRGQQVTLRCSSQSGHNTVSWYQQALGQGPQFIFQYYREEENGRGNFPPRFSGLQFPNYSSELNVNALELDDSALYLCASSLVPAREADTQYFGPGTRLTVL.

A few counts support this clonotype. The chain uses TRBV7-9 and TRBJ2-7; 10 positions agree with TRBD1. This CDR3 region has 14 residues. Trimming at V came to 3 bases and at J to 3 bases, leaving 2 bases not matched to a gene. Looked up from germline, CDR1 is SEHNR and CDR2 is FQNEAQ (reference sequence). This chain's CDR3 is CASSFGTGVYEQYF. The CDR3 bases are TGTGCCAGCAGCTTTGGGACAGGGGTCTACGAGCAGTACTTC.

V is TRBV7-9 and J is TRBJ2-1; D perhaps matches TRBD2 (6 bases). CDR1 is SEHNR, CDR2 FQNEAQ, per germline (reference sequence). The CDR3 covers 15 residues. The V gene lost 0 bases and the J gene lost 8 bases, with 14 bases spanning the gap. The CDR3 sequence is CASSLAAGKRDEQFF. The CDR3 bases are TGTGCCAGCAGCTTAGCGGCGGGGAAGAGGGATGAGCAGTTCTTC.

This clonotype was detected many times. The rearrangement links TRBV27 to TRBJ1-6; D is undetermined. The CDR3 has 15 amino acids. Trimming pared 8 bases from V and 3 bases from J, leaving 14 bases between. Germline assignment: CDR1 MNHEY and CDR2 SMNVEV (reference sequence). The CDR3 reads CASREGHDYNSPLHF. The CDR3 nucleotides are TGTGCCAGCCGGGAGGGCCACGACTATAATTCACCCCTCCACTTT.

The V gene is TRBV10-3, the J gene TRBJ2-2; tentatively, D is TRBD2 (6 bases). Trimming shortened V by 6 bases and J by 0 bases, and 8 bases separated the two germline ends. The CDR3 totals 14 residues. Germline-derived CDR1 and CDR2 are ENHRY and SYGVKD. The CDR3 here is CAIRRDSNTGELFF. CDR3 coding DNA: TGTGCCATCAGGCGGGACTCGAACACCGGGGAGCTGTTTTTT.

The V and J genes are TRBV5-1 and TRBJ1-4; 10 positions agree with TRBD1. Germline V gene lookup returns CDR1 SGHRS and CDR2 YFSETQ. This CDR3 comprises 15 residues. V lost 0 bases to trimming and J lost 8 bases; unmatched junction nucleotides: 4. The CDR3 nucleotides are TGCGCCAGCAGCTTGGCCGGGACAGGGGACGAAAAACTGTTTTTT. Amino acids: CASSLAGTGDEKLFF.

This clonotype was seen many times. The chain carries TRBV7-9 and TRBJ1-5; no definite D call. Trimming removed 8 bases from V and 3 bases from J, with 8 bases in between. The CDR3 covers 12 residues. Germline assignment: CDR1 SEHNR and CDR2 FQNEAQ (reference sequence). CDR3 sequence reads: CASCQNNQPQHF. The CDR3 DNA follows: TGTGCCAGCTGCCAAAACAATCAGCCCCAGCATTTT.

Regarding this clonotype: A much larger clone is a single base away; this may be a read error. The V gene is TRBV7-2, the J gene TRBJ2-7, with TRBD2 matching 8 bases. The V gene's germline CDR1 is SGHTA and CDR2 FQGNSA. The CDR3 length is 13 residues. With 5 bases clipped from V and 12 bases from J, the junction kept 12 bases outside the gene matches. CDR3 in DNA: TGTGCCAGCAGCCCGGGACTAGGAGCCCGGCGGTACTTC. Translated: CASSPGLGARRYF.

This clonotype was counted ten times or more. This chain connects TRBV14 to TRBJ2-7; D not certain. The germline CDR1 and CDR2 sequences are SGHDN and FVKESK. Trimming stripped 2 bases from V and 3 bases from J, with 5 bases between. This CDR3 has 12 residues. The CDR3 DNA reads as TGTGCCAGCAGCCAAAGTCTCTACGAGCAGTACTTC. It translates to CASSQSLYEQYF.

The genes are TRBV6-5 and TRBJ1-1; TRBD1 matches 9 bases. The CDR3 contains 14 residues. Trimming at V came to 5 bases and at J to 12 bases, leaving 13 bases not matched to a gene. Germline V gene sequence: CDR1 MNHEY, CDR2 SVGAGI. The CDR3 sequence is CASSRTGQGRGPFF. CDR3 nucleotide sequence: TGTGCCAGCAGTCGAACGGGACAGGGCCGAGGGCCTTTCTTT.

This clonotype was counted ten times or more. This chain links TRBV12-5 with TRBJ1-6; no clear D gene. The length of the CDR3 is 13 residues. Germline CDR1 and CDR2: LGHNT and FRNRAP. Trimming left V 7 bases short and J 3 bases short, with 7 bases between. This chain's CDR3 is CASAWDYNSPLHF. In DNA form, the CDR3 reads TGTGCTAGTGCCTGGGACTATAATTCACCCCTCCACTTT.

The chain joins TRBV7-9 to TRBJ2-2; D gene ambiguous. The V gene lost 5 bases and the J gene lost 1 base, with 14 bases spanning the gap. The CDR3 extends over 16 amino acids. Germline V gene data show CDR1 as SEHNR and CDR2 as FQNEAQ (reference sequence). This chain's CDR3 is CASSHKLGQNTGELFF. The CDR3 DNA reads TGTGCCAGCAGCCACAAGCTTGGGCAGAACACCGGGGAGCTGTTTTTT.

This clonotype has a count of ten or more. The genes are TRBV5-1 and TRBJ2-7; 8 bases match TRBD1. This CDR3 region has 16 residues. The J segment lost 2 bases and the V segment lost 2 bases, leaving 9 bases of the junction unmatched. CDR1 and CDR2 (germline): SGHRS, YFSETQ. The CDR3 region has the DNA TGCGCCAGCAGCTTTGGCCAGGGGGCAACGACCTACGAGCAGTACTTC. This sequence encodes CASSFGQGATTYEQYF.

In this sample, this clonotype is medium-sized. The chain is built from TRBV10-3 and TRBJ2-5; 7 bases map to TRBD1. Germline CDR1 and CDR2: ENHRY and SYGVKD. The CDR3 covers 14 residues. The V segment lost 5 bases and the J segment 5 bases; nucleotides outside the gene matches: 8. The DNA of the CDR3 is TGTGCCATCAGTCGCGCAGGGGGATTGGAGACCCAGTACTTC. It is translated as CAISRAGGLETQYF.

V is TRBV20-1 and J is TRBJ2-7; TRBD1 might be the D (7 bases). Trimming removed 3 bases from V and 0 bases from J, with 18 bases in between. The CDR3 runs to 16 residues. Germline V gene lookup returns CDR1 DFQATT and CDR2 SNEGSKA (reference sequence). This CDR3 reads CSASEGAGTFSYEQYF. The CDR3, as DNA: TGCAGTGCTAGCGAGGGGGCCGGGACTTTCTCCTACGAGCAGTACTTC.

This clonotype was recorded many times. This sequence joins TRBV28 and TRBJ2-2, with D tentatively TRBD2 (5 bases). This CDR3 is 12 amino acids long. Germline assignment: CDR1 MDHEN and CDR2 SYDVKM. V lost 7 bases and J lost 5, with 8 bases in between. CDR3 DNA sequence: TGTGCCAGCAATAGCGTTACCGGGGAGCTGTTTTTT. This gives the protein CASNSVTGELFF.

This clonotype was recorded many times. V and J are TRBV6-2 or TRBV6-3 and TRBJ2-7, with 10 bases identical to TRBD2. The CDR3 length is 16 residues. CDR1 and CDR2 (germline): MNHEY, SVGEGT. V shed 5 bases and J 1 base; nucleotides not matched to a gene: 8. In nucleotides, the CDR3 is TGTGCCAGCAGTACCAAACTAGCGGGGTCGTCCTACGAGCAGTACTTC. Encoded protein: CASSTKLAGSSYEQYF.

This clonotype has at least ten counts. The chain combines TRBV7-9 with TRBJ2-2; D gene unclear. Trimming removed 5 bases at V and 4 bases at J, with 14 bases between. The CDR3 has 15 residues. CDR1 is SEHNR and CDR2 is FQNEAQ in the germline V gene (reference sequence). This chain's CDR3 is CASSLARATTGELFF. In DNA, the CDR3 is TGTGCCAGCAGCCTCGCCCGTGCTACCACCGGGGAGCTGTTTTTT.